The 28 T cell receptor beta chains below all came from one sample that was sequenced in a study of T-cell memory formation after mild COVID-19. A single record per CDR3 protein comes from TCRdb applying MiXCR to the 5' RACE reads. The sample lists 550,000 to 700,000 distinct CDR3 sequences, roughly 17% seen once, with roughly 7.7% in the top ten. Sequencing input: PBMCs or a T cell subset sorted from them (not recorded which). The receptor source for this set is an adult woman who had mild COVID-19 (a few samples of this study predate the infection). Cell type and time point are not known.

There are a few counts of this clonotype. J is TRBJ1-2 and V is TRBV25-1; D is ambiguous. Germline V gives CDR1 MGHDK, CDR2 SYGVNS. This CDR3 has 11 amino acids. V lost 3 bases to trimming and J lost 9 bases, with 8 bases between them. CDR3 sequence (DNA): TGTGCCAGCAGTGACACCGGTCGCTACACCTTC. Residues: CASSDTGRYTF.

This clonotype was seen a few times. This chain uses TRBV2 with TRBJ2-7; D remains ambiguous. V was pared by 5 bases and J by 5 bases, with 7 bases between. This CDR3 has 11 amino acids. Per the germline V gene, CDR1 is SNHLY and CDR2 is FYNNEI. The CDR3 region is CASSFRNEQYF. For the CDR3, the DNA is TGTGCCAGCAGTTTTCGTAACGAGCAGTACTTC.

The chain couples TRBV20-1 to TRBJ1-1; TRBD1 aligns across 7 bases. This CDR3 has 13 residues. Germline V gene sequence: CDR1 DFQATT, CDR2 SNEGSKA (reference sequence). V shed 6 bases, J shed 1 base, and the junction held 5 bases outside the gene matches. The DNA for the CDR3 is TGCAGTGCACTGGGACAGACGAACACTGAAGCTTTCTTT. This translates into CSALGQTNTEAFF.

This clonotype was counted ten times or more. This sequence joins TRBV3-1 and TRBJ2-5; D ambiguous. The CDR3 is made up of 13 amino acids. Trimming removed 0 bases at V and 5 bases at J, with 7 bases between. The germline CDR1 and CDR2 sequences are LGHDT and YNNKEL (reference sequence). Here the CDR3 DNA reads TGTGCCAGCAGCCAAGATGGAGTGGAGACCCAGTACTTC. This codes for CASSQDGVETQYF.

This clonotype was picked up a small number of times. The chain joins TRBV5-1 to TRBJ2-3; TRBD2 matches at 11 bases. Trimming cost V 5 bases and J 2 bases; bases outside gene matches: 10. CDR3 size: 17 residues. Germline values: CDR1 SGHRS, CDR2 YFSETQ. The CDR3 bases are TGCGCCAGCAGTTATCGATTAGCGGGGGGGCCCACAGATACGCAGTATTTT. It codes for CASSYRLAGGPTDTQYF. Filled out from reference TRBV5-1 and TRBJ2-3, the complete variable domain reads KAGVTQTPRYLIKTRGQQVTLSCSPISGHRSVSWYQQTPGQGLQFLFEYFSETQRNKGNFPGRFSGRQFSNSRSEMNVSTLELGDSALYLCASSYRLAGGPTDTQYFGPGTRLTVL.

The chain carries TRBV6-1 and TRBJ2-3; the D gene is possibly TRBD2 (7 bases). Per germline, CDR1 MNHNS and CDR2 SASEGT. Trimming left V 0 bases short and J 5 bases short, with 12 bases between. The CDR3 loop spans 15 amino acids. The CDR3 sequence is CASSEAGGAQDTQYF. In DNA form, the CDR3 reads TGTGCCAGCAGTGAAGCGGGGGGGGCACAAGATACGCAGTATTTT.

The chain is built from TRBV7-9 and TRBJ1-3; D not resolved. The germline CDR1 and CDR2 sequences are SEHNR and FQNEAQ (reference sequence). V was trimmed by 5 bases and J by 0 bases, leaving 11 bases between them. The CDR3 consists of 15 residues. Written as DNA, the CDR3 is TGTGCCAGCAGCCCCGTTGAGGGCTCTGGAAACACCATATATTTT. Protein product: CASSPVEGSGNTIYF.

The V and J genes are TRBV6-5 and TRBJ2-7, with unresolved D. Deletions cut 0 bases from V and 0 bases from J, with 12 bases between. CDR1 and CDR2 (germline): MNHEY, SVGAGI. The CDR3 runs to 16 residues. The CDR3: CASSYSSRASSYEQYF. In nucleotides, the CDR3 is TGTGCCAGCAGTTACTCGAGTAGGGCATCCTCCTACGAGCAGTACTTC.

This clonotype was recorded a few times. This chain joins TRBV20-1 and TRBJ2-3; D perhaps matches TRBD1 (5 bases). This CDR3 is 14 amino acids long. Germline V lookup: CDR1 DFQATT, CDR2 SNEGSKA (reference sequence). V shed 3 bases and J shed 0 bases, with 10 bases lying between them. The CDR3 is CSARKGASTDTQYF. In nucleotides, the CDR3 is TGCAGTGCTAGGAAAGGGGCTAGCACAGATACGCAGTATTTT.

This clonotype has ten or more counts. The rearrangement links TRBV7-9 to TRBJ2-2, with TRBD1 matching 8 bases. Germline V gene data show CDR1 as SEHNR and CDR2 as FQNEAQ (reference sequence). This CDR3 contains 14 residues. V dropped 5 bases and J dropped 3; count of bases not matched to a gene: 2. CDR3 DNA: TGTGCCAGCAGCCTGACAGGGGACACCGGGGAGCTGTTTTTT. Encoded protein: CASSLTGDTGELFF.

The chain has TRBV15 and TRBJ2-1, with D perhaps being TRBD1 or TRBD2 (6 bases each). V gave up 4 bases and J gave up 0 bases, with 7 bases separating them. The CDR3 runs 14 residues. Germline CDR1 LNHNV, CDR2 YYDKDF (reference sequence). DNA for the CDR3: TGTGCCACCAGCAAGGGGGGCTCCTACAATGAGCAGTTCTTC. Its protein is CATSKGGSYNEQFF.

This clonotype was seen a few times. The V call is TRBV6-4, the J call TRBJ2-3; perhaps TRBD2 as D (6 bases). The CDR3 length is 15 residues. The germline CDR1 and CDR2 sequences are MRHNA and SNTAGT. V was shortened by 1 base and J by 8 bases, with 16 bases between the two germline ends. The CDR3 spells CASSDFAGSGPTQYF. Here the CDR3 DNA reads TGTGCCAGCAGTGACTTCGCGGGATCTGGACCTACGCAGTATTTT.

The chain's CDR3 is CAIGSWDYGYTF. The CDR3 DNA reads as TGTGCCATCGGGTCCTGGGACTATGGCTACACCTTC. The J gene is TRBJ1-2, the V gene TRBV19; D call uncertain. Trimming removed 10 bases at V and 3 bases at J, with 12 bases between. The CDR3 spans 12 residues. The germline V gene has CDR1 LNHDA and CDR2 SQIVND (reference sequence).

The chain is built from TRBV27 and TRBJ1-5; D remains ambiguous. This CDR3 contains 14 residues. Between the trimmed V and J ends, which lost 6 bases and 3 bases, there was a span of 12 bases. The germline gives CDR1 MNHEY, CDR2 SMNVEV (reference sequence). The CDR3, as DNA: TGTGCCAGCAGAGAAGGACTGCCCAATCAGCCCCAGCATTTT. This translates into CASREGLPNQPQHF.

V is TRBV5-1 and J is TRBJ1-1, with 7 bases lining up with TRBD1. CDR3 size: 16 residues. Germline assignment: CDR1 SGHRS and CDR2 YFSETQ. V lost 4 bases and J lost 1; bases outside the gene matches: 10. CDR3 in amino acids: CASSIGQAWENTEAFF. DNA for the CDR3: TGCGCCAGCAGCATAGGACAGGCCTGGGAGAACACTGAAGCTTTCTTT.

This clonotype was recorded a few times. V gene TRBV6-5 combines with J gene TRBJ2-7; the D gene could be TRBD1 or TRBD2 (5 bases each). The CDR3 has 13 residues. The V gene's germline CDR1 is MNHEY and CDR2 SVGAGI. The V end was cut by 4 bases, the J end by 6 bases, with 13 bases between. The CDR3 region is CASSFGAASEQYF. The DNA of the CDR3 is TGTGCCAGCAGTTTCGGGGCCGCGTCCGAGCAGTACTTC.

This clonotype was found a few times. This chain links TRBV7-9 with TRBJ1-1, with 7 nucleotides matching TRBD1. The germline gives CDR1 SEHNR, CDR2 FQNEAQ (reference sequence). The CDR3 sequence is 14 residues long. V gave up 6 bases and J gave up 10 bases; unmatched junction bases: 14. The CDR3 reads CASSKDREPDSAFF. In DNA form, the CDR3 reads TGTGCCAGCAGTAAAGACAGGGAGCCCGATTCAGCTTTCTTT. Full variable domain (missing parts from reference TRBV7-9 and TRBJ1-1): DTGVSQNPRHKITKRGQNVTFRCDPISEHNRLYWYRQTLGQGPEFLTYFQNEAQLEKSRLLSDRFSAERPKGSFSTLEIQRTEQGDSAMYLCASSKDREPDSAFFGQGTRLTVV.

The chain has TRBV10-3 and TRBJ1-6; unclear D gene. The CDR3 loop spans 12 amino acids. In germline, CDR1 is ENHRY, CDR2 SYGVKD. The CDR3: CAVGTGNSPLHF. The CDR3 bases are TGTGCAGTCGGTACGGGGAATTCACCCCTCCACTTT.

This clonotype has a handful of counts. This chain connects TRBV20-1 to TRBJ2-3; no firm D call. The CDR3 is 10 amino acids. Germline CDR1 reads DFQATT; CDR2 reads SNEGSKA (reference sequence). V lost 2 bases to trimming and J lost 6 bases, with 3 bases between them. This chain's CDR3 is CSARPDTQYF. The CDR3 coding sequence is TGCAGTGCTAGACCCGATACGCAGTATTTT.

This clonotype has just one count. This sequence joins TRBV4-1 and TRBJ2-1; D gene unclear. V was clipped by 8 bases and J by 0 bases, with 11 bases between them. Germline-derived CDR1 and CDR2 are MGHRA and YSYEKL. The CDR3 consists of 14 residues. CDR3 protein: CASRKELSYNEQFF. CDR3 sequence (DNA): TGCGCCAGCCGAAAGGAGCTCTCCTACAATGAGCAGTTCTTC.

The chain employs TRBV9 and TRBJ2-3, with D uncertain. This CDR3 spans 18 amino acids. Germline CDR1 is SGDLS and CDR2 is YYNGEE. With 1 base removed from V and 3 bases from J, the gap between germline ends came to 21 bases. DNA for the CDR3: TGTGCCAGCAGCGTATCTCGTGGACGGGCCCAACGTACAGATACGCAGTATTTT. Translation: CASSVSRGRAQRTDTQYF.

The chain links TRBV5-4 to TRBJ2-5; 7 bases agree with TRBD1. The CDR3 has 13 amino acids. Losses at the gene ends were 0 bases for V and 6 bases for J; bases not matched to a gene: 2. From germline, CDR1 is SGHNT and CDR2 YYREEE (reference sequence). The CDR3, as DNA: TGTGCCAGCAGCTTGGTGGGACAGAAGACCCAGTACTTC. Residues: CASSLVGQKTQYF.

This clonotype was seen just once. V usage is TRBV7-8 and J usage is TRBJ2-1, with TRBD2 identical over 8 bases. Germline CDR1 reads SGHVS; CDR2 reads FQNEAQ. The CDR3 is 16 residues long. V gave up 5 bases and J gave up 4 bases; unmatched junction bases: 10. The CDR3 sequence: CASSLSGVSLYNEQFF. For the CDR3, the DNA is TGTGCCAGCAGCCTTAGCGGGGTATCTCTTTACAATGAGCAGTTCTTC.

The genes are TRBV5-1 and TRBJ2-5, with D possibly being TRBD2 (5 bases). Germline CDR1 reads SGHRS; CDR2 reads YFSETQ. The length of the CDR3 is 13 residues. V was pared by 3 bases and J by 4 bases, with 10 bases between. For the CDR3, the DNA is TGCGCCAGCAGCTACGGGATTTCAGAGACCCAGTACTTC. This codes for CASSYGISETQYF.

This clonotype occurred many times. CDR3 loop: CASSYSEAGELFF. CDR3 coding DNA: TGTGCCAGCAGTTACTCGGAAGCCGGGGAGCTGTTTTTT. The chain carries TRBV6-2 or TRBV6-3 and TRBJ2-2; D gene uncertain. In germline, CDR1 is MNHEY, CDR2 SVGEGT. V was cut by 0 bases and J by 6 bases, with 5 bases left in between. The length of the CDR3 is 13 residues.

The gene calls are TRBV12-3 or TRBV12-4 and TRBJ2-2; no clear D gene. The CDR3 totals 13 residues. The V end lost 5 bases, the J end lost 6 bases, and 10 bases lay between the germline ends. The CDR3, as DNA: TGTGCCAGCAGTCCCTGGACGGCCGGGGAGCTGTTTTTT. This translates into CASSPWTAGELFF.

The J gene is TRBJ2-3, the V gene TRBV7-6; the D call may be TRBD1 or TRBD2 (5 bases each). The CDR3 is 15 residues long. V lost 5 bases to trimming and J lost 5 bases, with 17 bases between them. The germline V gene encodes CDR1 SGHVS and CDR2 FNYEAQ. CDR3 loop: CASSTRGGLGDTQYF. The CDR3 bases are TGTGCCAGCAGCACACGGGGCGGGCTCGGAGATACGCAGTATTTT.

This clonotype was observed a few times. The chain joins TRBV24-1 to TRBJ1-1; D unclear. Trimming took off 11 bases at V and 1 base at J, with 13 bases between the two ends. The CDR3 extends over 13 amino acids. Germline lookup yields CDR1 KGHDR and CDR2 SFDVKD. The CDR3 sequence is CAIRGSGNTEAFF. In DNA, the CDR3 is TGTGCCATCCGGGGATCCGGGAACACTGAAGCTTTCTTT.